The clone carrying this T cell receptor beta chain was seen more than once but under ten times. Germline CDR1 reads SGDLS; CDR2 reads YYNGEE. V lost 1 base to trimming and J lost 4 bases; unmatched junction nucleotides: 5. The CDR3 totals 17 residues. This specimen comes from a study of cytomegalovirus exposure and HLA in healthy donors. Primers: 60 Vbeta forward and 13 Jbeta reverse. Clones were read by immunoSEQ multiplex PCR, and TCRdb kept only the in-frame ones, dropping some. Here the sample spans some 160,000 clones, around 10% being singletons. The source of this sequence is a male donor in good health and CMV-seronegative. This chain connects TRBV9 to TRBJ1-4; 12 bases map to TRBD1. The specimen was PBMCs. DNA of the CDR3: TGTGCCAGCAGCGTAAACCGGGACAGGGGGCTTAATGAAAAACTGTTTTTT. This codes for CASSVNRDRGLNEKLFF.